Sequencing of this TCR beta chain was carried out in a study of T cells in tumors after PD-1 blockade. Germline CDR1 MNHEY, CDR2 SVGEGT. CDR3 size: 11 residues. V was pared by 6 bases and J by 0 bases, with 3 bases between. Repertoires were generated with immunoSEQ multiplex PCR, while TCRdb's copy carries only in-frame clones and drops some. Here the sample spans approximately 30,000 clones, 73% being singletons. Concerning this clone itself: Distinct nucleotide sequences in the sample also encode this CDR3.

V is TRBV6-2 or TRBV6-3 and J is TRBJ2-7, with D hard to call. This sequence was found in a human donor with basal cell carcinoma. Sequences were derived from PBMCs, sampled after anti-PD-1 treatment. The CDR3 DNA reads as TGTGCCAGCAGCCGCTCCTACGAGCAGTACTTC. It encodes CASSRSYEQYF.